A single sample is the source of the 18 T cell receptor beta chains below, sequenced in a study of blood T cell repertoires in COVID-19. The assay was immunoSEQ multiplex PCR, and TCRdb's table has in-frame clones only and misses some. The sample has roughly 52,000 clones, around 80% seen once; the top ten hold around 5.2%. Sequenced input: peripheral blood. The origin of the receptors is a human donor in a cohort sampled during active COVID-19.

V and J are TRBV29-1 and TRBJ2-3, with 7 bases fitting TRBD1. The germline V gene encodes CDR1 SQVTM and CDR2 ANQGSEA. Trimming took 4 bases from V and 7 from J; bases not matched to a gene: 5. The CDR3 consists of 12 residues. Written as DNA, the CDR3 is TGCAGCGTTGCAGAGGGGGCGAATACGCAGTATTTT. Its protein is CSVAEGANTQYF.

J is TRBJ2-7 and V is TRBV5-1, with 14 bases identical to TRBD2. J gave up 4 bases and V 5 bases, and 8 bases lay outside the gene matches. Per germline, CDR1 SGHRS and CDR2 YFSETQ. This CDR3 has 16 residues. CDR3 DNA: TGCGCCAGCAGTCTGACTAGCGGGGGGGCAGGATACGAGCAGTACTTC. It encodes CASSLTSGGAGYEQYF. The full variable domain, in which reference TRBV5-1 and TRBJ2-7 provide the parts outside the CDR3, is KAGVTQTPRYLIKTRGQQVTLSCSPISGHRSVSWYQQTPGQGLQFLFEYFSETQRNKGNFPGRFSGRQFSNSRSEMNVSTLELGDSALYLCASSLTSGGAGYEQYFGPGTRLTVT.

This clone was recorded once. The chain uses TRBV6-2 or TRBV6-3 and TRBJ2-7; 16 nucleotides agree with TRBD2. The CDR3 covers 20 residues. Germline CDR1 reads MNHEY; CDR2 reads SVGEGT. V shed 6 bases, J shed 2 bases, and the junction held 16 bases outside the gene matches. The CDR3 region is CASSPRRAGTSGGAAYEQYF. The CDR3 DNA reads as TGTGCCAGCAGCCCGAGGAGGGCCGGGACTAGCGGGGGGGCCGCCTACGAGCAGTACTTC.

This chain uses TRBV12-3 or TRBV12-4 with TRBJ2-1, with TRBD1 matching 9 bases. After removal of 6 bases from V and 9 bases from J, the junction contained 3 bases not matched to a gene. The length of the CDR3 is 12 residues. The CDR3 spells CASRTGGAEQFF. The CDR3 DNA sequence: TGTGCCAGCAGAACAGGGGGCGCTGAGCAGTTCTTC.

This sequence joins TRBV24-1 and TRBJ2-7; TRBD2 matches 7 bases. J lost 7 bases, V lost 3 bases, and 8 bases had no gene match. This CDR3 has 14 amino acids. In germline, CDR1 is KGHDR, CDR2 SFDVKD. The CDR3 bases are TGTGCCACCAGTGATGGGACTACCCCAAGGGAGCAGTACTTC. Translation: CATSDGTTPREQYF.

The V and J genes are TRBV10-3 and TRBJ1-1; D not certain. This CDR3 contains 12 residues. Germline assignment: CDR1 ENHRY and CDR2 SYGVKD. Trimming pared 0 bases from V and 10 bases from J, leaving 9 bases between. The CDR3 sequence is CAISESGGGAFF. The CDR3 bases are TGTGCCATCAGTGAGTCTGGAGGAGGAGCTTTCTTT.

V usage is TRBV29-1 and J usage is TRBJ1-4, with 9 positions matching TRBD1. Germline V gene lookup returns CDR1 SQVTM and CDR2 ANQGSEA. V was pared by 6 bases and J by 5 bases, with 4 bases of the junction left unmatched. The CDR3 has 13 amino acids. CDR3 sequence: CSVVGQGNEKLFF. As DNA, the CDR3 is TGCAGCGTGGTGGGACAGGGAAATGAAAAACTGTTTTTT.

V is TRBV24-1 and J is TRBJ2-1, with 9 bases fitting TRBD2. After removal of 5 bases from V and 4 bases from J, the junction contained 5 bases not matched to a gene. CDR3 length: 15 residues. The germline V gene encodes CDR1 KGHDR and CDR2 SFDVKD. The CDR3 is CATSGLAGLYNEQFF. CDR3 coding DNA: TGTGCCACCAGTGGGCTAGCGGGGTTGTACAATGAGCAGTTCTTC.

The chain joins TRBV10-1 to TRBJ2-1; no firm D call. V was trimmed by 2 bases and J by 9 bases, leaving 11 bases between them. CDR3 length equals 13 residues. Germline CDR1 and CDR2: WNHNN and SYGVQD (reference sequence). The DNA of the CDR3 is TGCGCCAGCAGTGAGGTGCTGCCGGGTGAGCAGTTCTTC. It codes for CASSEVLPGEQFF.

V gene TRBV10-2 combines with J gene TRBJ1-6; D is ambiguous. Trimming removed 1 base from V and 12 bases from J, with 16 bases in between. The CDR3 loop spans 15 amino acids. Looked up from germline, CDR1 is WSHSY and CDR2 is SAAADI. The CDR3 loop reads CASSELAGSLEPLHF. The CDR3 DNA reads as TGCGCCAGCAGTGAGTTAGCCGGCTCGTTAGAACCCCTCCACTTT.

The chain carries TRBV9 and TRBJ1-4; D gene uncertain. Trimming shortened V by 0 bases and J by 7 bases, and 10 bases separated the two germline ends. CDR3 length: 14 residues. CDR1 is SGDLS, CDR2 YYNGEE, per germline. The CDR3 region has the DNA TGTGCCAGCAGCGTAGATACAGCCTTTGAAAAACTGTTTTTT. Its protein is CASSVDTAFEKLFF.

The rearrangement joins TRBV18 to TRBJ1-3; 10 positions match TRBD1. J was trimmed by 2 bases and V by 4 bases; bases with no gene match: 2. CDR3 length: 15 amino acids. The V gene's germline CDR1 is KGHSH and CDR2 LQKENI. The CDR3 here is CASSRGTGAGNTIYF. DNA of the CDR3: TGTGCCAGCTCACGCGGGACAGGGGCTGGAAACACCATATATTTT.

V gene TRBV6-5 combines with J gene TRBJ2-5, with a possible D match to TRBD1 (6 bases). CDR1 is MNHEY and CDR2 is SVGAGI in the germline V gene. V was shortened by 0 bases and J by 1 base, with 9 bases between the two germline ends. This CDR3 has 15 amino acids. The CDR3 loop reads CASSYSKTGQETQYF. The CDR3 DNA reads TGTGCCAGCAGTTACTCGAAGACAGGCCAAGAGACCCAGTACTTC.

The CDR3 sequence: CASRLGLVDEQFF. DNA of the CDR3: TGTGCCAGCAGGTTGGGACTAGTCGATGAGCAGTTCTTC. The rearrangement links TRBV12-3 or TRBV12-4 to TRBJ2-1, with 8 bases that match TRBD2. V lost 6 bases and J lost 8; bases outside the gene matches: 6. This CDR3 comprises 13 residues.

In DNA, the CDR3 is TGTGCCAGCAGCTCCCACGGACAGGGGTTAGGCGAGCAGTACTTC. Translation gives CASSSHGQGLGEQYF. The V gene is TRBV7-9, the J gene TRBJ2-7; 9 bases align to TRBD1. The CDR3 totals 15 residues. J gave up 6 bases and V 4 bases, and 10 bases lay outside the gene matches. CDR1 and CDR2 (germline): SEHNR, FQNEAQ (reference sequence). The entire variable domain, with the rest obtained from reference TRBV7-9 and TRBJ2-7, is as follows: DTGVSQNPRHKITKRGQNVTFRCDPISEHNRLYWYRQTLGQGPEFLTYFQNEAQLEKSRLLSDRFSAERPKGSFSTLEIQRTEQGDSAMYLCASSSHGQGLGEQYFGPGTRLTVT.

This chain uses TRBV6-5 with TRBJ2-2; 8 bases are a match to TRBD1. The CDR3 is 15 amino acids. The V and J ends lost 7 bases and 6 bases, in that order; junction bases with no gene match: 10. Germline CDR1 reads MNHEY; CDR2 reads SVGAGI. The CDR3 spells CASTPGQELSGELFF. The CDR3 nucleotides are TGTGCCAGCACCCCGGGACAGGAGCTCTCCGGGGAGCTGTTTTTT.

The V and J genes are TRBV7-9 and TRBJ2-3; 7 nucleotides align to TRBD1. The germline CDR1 and CDR2 sequences are SEHNR and FQNEAQ (reference sequence). CDR3 length: 13 residues. Losses at the gene ends were 4 bases for V and 5 bases for J; bases not matched to a gene: 3. The CDR3 sequence: CASSSQGRDTQYF. The CDR3 bases are TGTGCCAGCAGCTCACAGGGGAGAGATACGCAGTATTTT.

The rearrangement uses TRBV5-1 and TRBJ1-2, with D possibly being TRBD1 (5 bases). Germline assignment: CDR1 SGHRS and CDR2 YFSETQ. The CDR3 has 15 residues. Trimming shortened V by 0 bases and J by 7 bases, and 16 bases separated the two germline ends. CDR3 residues: CASSLGGTLGSGYTF. In DNA, the CDR3 is TGCGCCAGCAGCTTGGGGGGCACTTTAGGAAGTGGCTACACCTTC.